This T cell receptor beta chain was captured by sequencing in a study of beta chain features in type 1 diabetes. Looking at the study overall: Healthy donors, compared against patients, showed similar age, gender and cell yields. Analysis included roughly 100 million sorted cells drawn from all samples. Whole-study results and caveats: Within each of all four CD4+ subsets, Type 1 diabetes patients had TCRB CDR3s that were moderately but significantly shorter. These data did not resolve whether HLA type affects TCRB rearrangement.

Between the trimmed V and J ends, which lost 2 bases and 4 bases, there was a span of 14 bases. CDR1 and CDR2 from the germline V gene are SEHNR and FQNEAQ (reference sequence). The CDR3 consists of 15 residues. The sequenced template was cDNA made from the entire isolated RNA. Repertoires were generated with immunoSEQ multiplex PCR, while TCRdb's copy carries only in-frame clones and drops some. This table has approximately 43,000 clones, approximately 61% appearing once. Comment on this clone: The target antigen is unknown.

Sort purity for all populations was recorded as exceeding 98%. Sequencing used Tregs from blood. The clonotype was recovered from a man younger than 40 with type 1 diabetes. Some clones in this sample may be carry-over from other donors' samples. This chain links TRBV7-9 with TRBJ1-2, with unresolved D. In DNA form, the CDR3 reads TGTGCCAGCAGCTTATCTTATCGCAGTCTCTATGGCTACACCTTC. It yields the protein CASSLSYRSLYGYTF. Combining the CDR3 with reference TRBV7-9 and TRBJ1-2 gives the whole variable domain DTGVSQNPRHKITKRGQNVTFRCDPISEHNRLYWYRQTLGQGPEFLTYFQNEAQLEKSRLLSDRFSAERPKGSFSTLEIQRTEQGDSAMYLCASSLSYRSLYGYTFGSGTRLTVV.